This TCR beta chain was captured by sequencing in a study of blood T cell repertoires in COVID-19. Method: immunoSEQ multiplex PCR; TCRdb's copy keeps in-frame clones and lacks some. The table shows hundreds of thousands of clones, with 87% occurring only once. Sequenced input: peripheral blood. This sequence originates from a woman in her thirties or forties who had recovered from COVID-19.

CDR3 sequence reads: CASSLGSDNLYYGYTF. The DNA of the CDR3 is TGTGCCAGCAGCCTAGGATCGGACAACCTTTACTATGGCTACACCTTC. V and J are TRBV14 and TRBJ1-2; weak D call: TRBD1 (5 bases). The germline CDR1 and CDR2 sequences are SGHDN and FVKESK. Trimming removed 4 bases from V and 3 bases from J, with 18 bases in between. CDR3 length equals 16 residues. The entire variable domain, with the rest obtained from reference TRBV14 and TRBJ1-2, is as follows: EAGVTQFPSHSVIEKGQTVTLRCDPISGHDNLYWYRRVMGKEIKFLLHFVKESKQDESGMPNNRFLAERTGGTYSTLKVQPAELEDSGVYFCASSLGSDNLYYGYTFGSGTRLTVV.